The rows below give T cell receptor beta chains drawn from one sample of a study of cytomegalovirus exposure and HLA in healthy donors. Libraries were prepared by immunoSEQ multiplex PCR; TCRdb keeps only in-frame clonotypes and omits some of them. The sample yields about 180,000 clones, 65% to 80% seen once. The specimen sequenced was PBMCs. The receptors here all came from a woman in her twenties or thirties in good health and CMV-seropositive. CDR3s include the opening cysteine and the closing phenylalanine or tryptophan. A D gene is named only where the DNA matches it firmly. Rows may omit the clone size; those that give it use once, few, many or a size class.

j_call: TRBJ2-3; d_call: .; clone_size: .; v_call: TRBV6-5; cdr3_length: 15; cdr3_aa: CASAPGQTFTDTQYF; cdr3_nt: TGTGCCAGCGCCCCGGGACAAACGTTTACAGATACGCAGTATTTT
j_call: TRBJ2-1; d_call: .; clone_size: .; v_call: TRBV7-2; cdr3_length: 14; cdr3_aa: CASSPSLPYNEQFF; cdr3_nt: TGTGCCAGCAGCCCCTCTCTCCCCTACAATGAGCAGTTCTTC
j_call: TRBJ2-5; d_call: .; clone_size: few; v_call: TRBV15; cdr3_length: 18; cdr3_aa: CATSPTGRQRGGKETQYF; cdr3_nt: TGTGCCACCAGCCCAACAGGTCGACAGAGAGGAGGGAAAGAGACCCAGTACTTC
j_call: TRBJ2-7; d_call: TRBD1; clone_size: .; v_call: TRBV6-5; cdr3_length: 16; cdr3_aa: CASSYSGTGGVYEQYF; cdr3_nt: TGTGCCAGCAGTTACTCAGGGACAGGGGGCGTCTACGAGCAGTACTTC
j_call: TRBJ2-2; d_call: TRBD2; clone_size: few; v_call: TRBV5-1; cdr3_length: 15; cdr3_aa: CASSLASGVTGELFF; cdr3_nt: TGCGCCAGCAGCTTGGCTAGCGGGGTTACCGGGGAGCTGTTTTTT
j_call: TRBJ2-5; d_call: TRBD2; clone_size: .; v_call: TRBV5-5; cdr3_length: 18; cdr3_aa: CASSIPGRGIGAGETQYF; cdr3_nt: TGTGCCAGCAGCATCCCGGGGAGGGGAATCGGGGCGGGAGAGACCCAGTACTTC
j_call: TRBJ1-3; d_call: .; clone_size: .; v_call: TRBV11-2; cdr3_length: 15; cdr3_aa: CASSLAPFSGNTIYF; cdr3_nt: TGTGCCAGCAGCTTAGCCCCATTTTCTGGAAACACCATATATTTT
j_call: TRBJ2-7; d_call: TRBD1; clone_size: few; v_call: TRBV6-1; cdr3_length: 15; cdr3_aa: CASKKDRNPSYEQYF; cdr3_nt: TGTGCCAGCAAAAAGGACAGGAACCCCTCCTACGAGCAGTACTTC
j_call: TRBJ2-1; d_call: TRBD1; clone_size: .; v_call: TRBV2; cdr3_length: 16; cdr3_aa: CASSDAEGTGSNEQFF; cdr3_nt: TGTGCCAGCAGTGATGCCGAAGGGACAGGGAGCAATGAGCAGTTCTTC
j_call: TRBJ1-2; d_call: .; clone_size: .; v_call: TRBV19; cdr3_length: 13; cdr3_aa: CASTGQQGYGYTF; cdr3_nt: TGTGCCAGTACCGGACAGCAGGGATATGGCTACACCTTC
j_call: TRBJ2-1; d_call: .; clone_size: .; v_call: TRBV18; cdr3_length: 15; cdr3_aa: CASSPKRQVIDEQFF; cdr3_nt: TGTGCCAGCTCACCGAAACGACAGGTGATCGATGAGCAGTTCTTC
j_call: TRBJ1-5; d_call: TRBD1; clone_size: .; v_call: TRBV5-4; cdr3_length: 15; cdr3_aa: CASSLDRGRIQPQHF; cdr3_nt: TGTGCCAGCAGCCTCGACAGGGGGCGAATTCAGCCCCAGCATTTT
j_call: TRBJ2-1; d_call: .; clone_size: .; v_call: TRBV7-2; cdr3_length: 11; cdr3_aa: CASSLAAEQFF; cdr3_nt: TGTGCCAGCAGCTTAGCGGCTGAGCAGTTCTTC
j_call: TRBJ2-5; d_call: .; clone_size: .; v_call: TRBV29-1; cdr3_length: 15; cdr3_aa: CSVVRSASSQETQYF; cdr3_nt: TGCAGCGTTGTTCGGTCTGCGTCTTCCCAAGAGACCCAGTACTTC
j_call: TRBJ1-2; d_call: .; clone_size: .; v_call: TRBV6-5; cdr3_length: 13; cdr3_aa: CASGSGNNYGYTF; cdr3_nt: TGTGCCAGCGGGTCGGGGAATAACTATGGCTACACCTTC
j_call: TRBJ1-1; d_call: TRBD1; clone_size: .; v_call: TRBV10-3; cdr3_length: 15; cdr3_aa: CAIRIFRQGDTEAFF; cdr3_nt: TGTGCCATCAGGATATTTAGACAGGGCGACACTGAAGCTTTCTTT
j_call: TRBJ2-7; d_call: .; clone_size: .; v_call: TRBV5-6; cdr3_length: 15; cdr3_aa: CASSFDRLLSYEQYF; cdr3_nt: TGTGCCAGCAGCTTTGACAGGCTCCTCTCCTACGAGCAGTACTTC
j_call: TRBJ2-5; d_call: .; clone_size: once; v_call: TRBV11-3; cdr3_length: 15; cdr3_aa: CASSSQGAGGETQYF; cdr3_nt: TGTGCCAGCAGCTCCCAGGGCGCCGGGGGAGAGACCCAGTACTTC
j_call: TRBJ2-1; d_call: TRBD2; clone_size: .; v_call: TRBV4-3; cdr3_length: 17; cdr3_aa: CASSQGKRLAGYDEQFF; cdr3_nt: TGCGCCAGCAGCCAAGGAAAGCGTCTAGCGGGGTACGATGAGCAGTTCTTC
j_call: TRBJ2-5; d_call: .; clone_size: .; v_call: TRBV6-6; cdr3_length: 14; cdr3_aa: CASSYSGAEGTQYF; cdr3_nt: TGTGCCAGCAGTTACTCGGGGGCCGAAGGGACCCAGTACTTC
j_call: TRBJ2-5; d_call: TRBD2; clone_size: few; v_call: TRBV5-4; cdr3_length: 15; cdr3_aa: CASSLGGGTQETQYF; cdr3_nt: TGTGCCAGCAGCCTGGGCGGGGGGACCCAAGAGACCCAGTACTTC
j_call: TRBJ1-6; d_call: TRBD1; clone_size: .; v_call: TRBV27; cdr3_length: 16; cdr3_aa: CASRTGATGGNSPLHF; cdr3_nt: TGTGCCAGCAGAACAGGGGCGACAGGGGGTAATTCACCCCTCCACTTT
j_call: TRBJ2-1; d_call: .; clone_size: .; v_call: TRBV5-1; cdr3_length: 16; cdr3_aa: CASSRTGSIFRNEQFF; cdr3_nt: TGCGCCAGCAGCCGAACCGGGTCCATCTTTAGAAATGAGCAGTTCTTC
j_call: TRBJ2-7; d_call: .; clone_size: .; v_call: TRBV28; cdr3_length: 18; cdr3_aa: CASSLWPPGFQSTTEQYF; cdr3_nt: TGTGCCAGCAGTTTATGGCCCCCGGGGTTCCAATCTACGACCGAGCAGTACTTC